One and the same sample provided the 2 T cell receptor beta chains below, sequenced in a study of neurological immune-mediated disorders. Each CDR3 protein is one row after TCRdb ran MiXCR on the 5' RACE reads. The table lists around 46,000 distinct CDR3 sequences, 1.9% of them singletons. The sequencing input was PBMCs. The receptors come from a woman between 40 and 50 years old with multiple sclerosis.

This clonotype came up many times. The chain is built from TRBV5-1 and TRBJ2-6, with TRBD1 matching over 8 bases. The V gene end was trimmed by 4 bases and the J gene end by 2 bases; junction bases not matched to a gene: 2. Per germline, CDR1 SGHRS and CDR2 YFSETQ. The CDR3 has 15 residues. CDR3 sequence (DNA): TGCGCCAGCAGCCTACAGGGGGCTGGGGCCAACGTCCTGACTTTC. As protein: CASSLQGAGANVLTF.

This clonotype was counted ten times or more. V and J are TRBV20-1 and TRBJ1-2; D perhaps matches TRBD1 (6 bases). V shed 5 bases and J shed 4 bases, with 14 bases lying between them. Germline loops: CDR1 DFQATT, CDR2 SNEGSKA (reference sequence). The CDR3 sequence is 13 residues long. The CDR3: CSAYGGAIYGYTF. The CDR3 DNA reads TGCAGTGCTTATGGGGGGGCTATCTATGGCTACACCTTC.